The text below deals with one T cell receptor (beta chain). What antigen it recognizes has not been identified. No quality values exist for individual bases; no much larger clone is one base distant. The CDR3 regions of human TCRbeta chains were analyzed by immunosequencing. Concerning the study's data processing: Repertoire TCRs were checked for matches against a reference library of SARS-CoV-2-specific TCRs that had been generated using the MIRA antigen-specificity platform. Breadth meant the fraction of unique TCRs that were SARS-CoV-2-associated, whereas depth meant the fraction of total T cells that were SARS-CoV-2-associated. Each spike-specific TCR was assigned to its reactive spike region and to a CD4 or CD8 class using the MIRA data. Log10-transformed breadth and depth values were compared by one-way ANOVA with Sidak's multiple comparisons tests. Drawn from immuneACCESS, this table holds only the in-frame rearrangements with V and J called that TCRdb kept. Clones are partly lost; checked studies trace under half to an unresolved V gene and leave the rest unexplained. V and J calls and clone size are as listed in that table; D and trimming were resolved from the DNA. The sample table records 180,000 or so clones; about 91% of these occur just once. Of the sample, approximately 1.2% falls within the top ten clones.

This specimen comes from a study of T cell responses to AZD1222 COVID-19 vaccine (dated by TCRdb to the early 2020s). About the full investigation: TCR sequencing was performed for about 250 trial participants, of whom around 200 were given two doses of AZD1222 and some 26 were given two doses of MenACWY control vaccine. Trial participants were enrolled into age subgroups of 18-55, 56-69 and 70-plus years, which contained about 160, 30 and 59 TCR-sequenced participants, respectively.

There are 13 amino acids in the CDR3, from cysteine to phenylalanine inclusive. Just CDR3 DNA is preserved here, 39 bases in frame from base 1. Taken from the germline V gene, the CDR1 and CDR2 loops are SGHRS and YFSETQ. V sheds 0 bases and J sheds 4 bases, leaving 7 bases between their ends. The sample's time point label, decoded: about 28 days (+/-7) after the second vaccine dose. AZD1222 recipients with second doses at about 4 weeks or about 12 weeks were pooled, because spike-specific TCR depth and breadth did not differ between schedules. Vaccinee samples came from UK trials COV001 and COV002, including a single-blind randomized controlled phase 2/3 trial of AZD1222 (ChAdOx1 nCoV-19) in healthy adults. For TCRbeta chain sequencing, PBMC samples were collected from trial participants at day 0 and at day 28 after the second dose. General conclusions and limits of the study: Vaccine-associated CD4 TCRs spanned the whole spike protein, with dominant responses in regions 160-218 and 743-854. After two AZD1222 doses, both the breadth and the depth of spike-specific TCRs were significantly higher than at day 0 and than in MenACWY recipients. Because no samples from the day 14 peak response were available, repertoires could be characterized only after the peak T cell response. Only five to seven AZD1222 recipients were SARS-CoV-2 seropositive at baseline, limiting conclusions about previously exposed vaccinees. Reportedly, almost half of the unique spike-specific TCRs recognized epitopes lying outside the regions that are mutated in the B.1.351 and B.1.1.7 variants. The 56-69-year group was small, and its depth increase did not reach significance, likely because of low power. Participants were mostly white British and included more females than males, and it was suggested by the authors that clonal diversity may have been underestimated.

The V gene is TRBV5-1 and the J gene is TRBJ1-2; tentative D gene TRBD1, with 5 bases matching. Source: peripheral blood, taken 28 days after the second AZD1222 dose. This receptor was obtained from an adult who received the AZD1222 COVID-19 vaccine. The CDR3 region has the sequence CASSLGQSYGYTF. The DNA reads as follows: TGCGCCAGCAGCTTGGGACAGAGCTATGGCTACACCTTC.